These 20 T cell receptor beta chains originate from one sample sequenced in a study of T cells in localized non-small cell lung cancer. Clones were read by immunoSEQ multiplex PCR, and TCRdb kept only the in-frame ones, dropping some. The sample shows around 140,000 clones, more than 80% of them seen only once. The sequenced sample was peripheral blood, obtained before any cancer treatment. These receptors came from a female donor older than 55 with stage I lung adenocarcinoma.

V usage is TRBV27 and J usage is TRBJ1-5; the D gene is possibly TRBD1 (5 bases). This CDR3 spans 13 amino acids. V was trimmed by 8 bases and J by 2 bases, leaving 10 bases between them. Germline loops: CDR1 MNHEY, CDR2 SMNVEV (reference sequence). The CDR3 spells CASRQYRNQPQHF. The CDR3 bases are TGTGCCAGCCGACAGTATCGCAATCAGCCCCAGCATTTT.

This chain's CDR3 is CASSRDFYTGELFF. The DNA of the CDR3 is TGTGCCAGCAGCCGGGACTTTTACACCGGGGAGCTGTTTTTT. The chain is built from TRBV11-2 and TRBJ2-2, with D possibly matching TRBD2 (6 bases). Trimming left V 5 bases short and J 3 bases short, with 10 bases between. Germline CDR1 is SGHAT and CDR2 is FQNNGV. This CDR3 spans 14 amino acids.

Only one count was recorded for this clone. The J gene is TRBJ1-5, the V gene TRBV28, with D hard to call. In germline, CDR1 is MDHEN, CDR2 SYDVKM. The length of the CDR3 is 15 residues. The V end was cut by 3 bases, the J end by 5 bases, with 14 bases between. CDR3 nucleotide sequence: TGTGCCAGCAGTTTTGTAGGGCCCCCTCATCAGCCCCAGCATTTT. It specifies CASSFVGPPHQPQHF.

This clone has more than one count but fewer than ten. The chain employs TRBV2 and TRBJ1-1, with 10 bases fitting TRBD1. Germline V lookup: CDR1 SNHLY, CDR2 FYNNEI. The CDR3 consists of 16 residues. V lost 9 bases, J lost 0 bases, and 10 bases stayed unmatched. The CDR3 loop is CASKTGTGAVNTEAFF. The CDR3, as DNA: TGTGCCAGTAAGACCGGGACAGGGGCCGTGAACACTGAAGCTTTCTTT.

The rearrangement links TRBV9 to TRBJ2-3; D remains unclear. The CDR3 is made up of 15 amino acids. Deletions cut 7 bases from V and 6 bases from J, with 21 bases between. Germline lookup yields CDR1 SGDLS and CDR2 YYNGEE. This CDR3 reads CASDPHSTIGDTQYF. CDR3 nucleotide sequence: TGTGCCAGCGACCCACACTCAACCATAGGGGATACGCAGTATTTT. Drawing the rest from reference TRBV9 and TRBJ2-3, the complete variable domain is DSGVTQTPKHLITATGQRVTLRCSPRSGDLSVYWYQQSLDQGLQFLIQYYNGEERAKGNILERFSAQQFPDLHSELNLSSLELGDSALYFCASDPHSTIGDTQYFGPGTRLTVL.

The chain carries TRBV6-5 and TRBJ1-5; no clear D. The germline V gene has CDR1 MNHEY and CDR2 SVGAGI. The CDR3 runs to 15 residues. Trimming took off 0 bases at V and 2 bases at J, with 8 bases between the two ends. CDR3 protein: CASSYSAGGNQPQHF. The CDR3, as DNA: TGTGCCAGCAGTTACTCGGCAGGCGGCAATCAGCCCCAGCATTTT.

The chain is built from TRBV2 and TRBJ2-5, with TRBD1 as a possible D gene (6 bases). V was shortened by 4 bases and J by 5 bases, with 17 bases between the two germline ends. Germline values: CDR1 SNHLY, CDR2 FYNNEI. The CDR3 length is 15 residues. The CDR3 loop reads CASSAIPGAGETQYF. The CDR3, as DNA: TGTGCCAGCAGTGCCATACCAGGGGCTGGTGAGACCCAGTACTTC.

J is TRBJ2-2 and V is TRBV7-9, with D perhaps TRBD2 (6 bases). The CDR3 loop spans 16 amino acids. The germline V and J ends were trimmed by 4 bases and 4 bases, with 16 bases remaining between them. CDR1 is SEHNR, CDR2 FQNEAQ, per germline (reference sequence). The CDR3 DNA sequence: TGTGCCAGCAGCTCGCCCCGGGAGCCAGGCACCGGGGAGCTGTTTTTT. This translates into CASSSPREPGTGELFF.

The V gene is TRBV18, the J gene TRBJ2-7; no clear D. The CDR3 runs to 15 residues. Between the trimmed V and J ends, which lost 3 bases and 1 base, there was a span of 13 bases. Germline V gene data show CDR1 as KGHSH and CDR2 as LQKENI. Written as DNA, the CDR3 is TGTGCCAGCTCACCGTCGCAGATAGTATCCTACGAGCAGTACTTC. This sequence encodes CASSPSQIVSYEQYF.

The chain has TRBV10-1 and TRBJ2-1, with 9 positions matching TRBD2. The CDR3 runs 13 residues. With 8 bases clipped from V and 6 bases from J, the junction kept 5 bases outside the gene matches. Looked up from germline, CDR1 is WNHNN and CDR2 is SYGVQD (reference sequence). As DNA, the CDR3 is TGCGCCAGCTCCAAAGCGGGAGGCAATGAGCAGTTCTTC. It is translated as CASSKAGGNEQFF.

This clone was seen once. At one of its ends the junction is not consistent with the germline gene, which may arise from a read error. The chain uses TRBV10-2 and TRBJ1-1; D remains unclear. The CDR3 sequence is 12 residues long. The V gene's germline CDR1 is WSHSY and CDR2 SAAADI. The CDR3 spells CASTEGFAEAFF. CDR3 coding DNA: TGCGCCAGCACTGAGGGATTCGCTGAAGCTTTCTTT.

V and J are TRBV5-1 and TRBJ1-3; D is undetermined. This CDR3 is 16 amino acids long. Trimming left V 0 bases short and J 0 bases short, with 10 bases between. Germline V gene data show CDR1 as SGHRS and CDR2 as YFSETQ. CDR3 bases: TGCGCCAGCAGCTTGGCCGGCAGTCCCTCTGGAAACACCATATATTTT. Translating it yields CASSLAGSPSGNTIYF.

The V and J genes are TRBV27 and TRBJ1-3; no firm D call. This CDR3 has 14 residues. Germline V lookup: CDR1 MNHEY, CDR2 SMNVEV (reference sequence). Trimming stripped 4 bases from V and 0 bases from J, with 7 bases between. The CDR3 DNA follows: TGTGCCAGCAGTTCACAGAGCTCTGGAAACACCATATATTTT. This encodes CASSSQSSGNTIYF.

The CDR3 loop is CAWKPQAASGNTIYF. The DNA for the CDR3 is TGTGCCTGGAAGCCGCAGGCTGCTTCTGGAAACACCATATATTTT. The chain has TRBV30 and TRBJ1-3; D is ambiguous. This CDR3 has 15 amino acids. Trimming pared 4 bases from V and 1 base from J, leaving 14 bases between. From germline, CDR1 is GTSNPN and CDR2 SVGIG (reference sequence).

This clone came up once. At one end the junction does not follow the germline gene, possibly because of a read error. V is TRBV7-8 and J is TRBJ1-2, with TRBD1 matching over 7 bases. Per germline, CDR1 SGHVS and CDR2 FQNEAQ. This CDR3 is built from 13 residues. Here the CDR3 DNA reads TGTGCCAGCAGCTTAAACGAGGGGGCCTATGTATTCTTC. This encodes CASSLNEGAYVFF.

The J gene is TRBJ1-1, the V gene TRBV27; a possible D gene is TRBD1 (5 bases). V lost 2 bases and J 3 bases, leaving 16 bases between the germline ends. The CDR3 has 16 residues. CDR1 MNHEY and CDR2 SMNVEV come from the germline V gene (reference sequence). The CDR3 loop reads CASSLRSGTRDTEAFF. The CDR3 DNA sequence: TGTGCCAGCAGTTTAAGATCTGGAACCAGGGACACTGAAGCTTTCTTT.

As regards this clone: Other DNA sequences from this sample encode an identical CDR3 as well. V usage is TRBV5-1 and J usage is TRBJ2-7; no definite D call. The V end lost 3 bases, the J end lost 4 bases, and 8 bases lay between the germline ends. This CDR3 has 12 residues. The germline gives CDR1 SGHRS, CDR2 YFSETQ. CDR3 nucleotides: TGCGCCAGCAGCTCGACGTTATACGAGCAGTACTTC. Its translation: CASSSTLYEQYF.

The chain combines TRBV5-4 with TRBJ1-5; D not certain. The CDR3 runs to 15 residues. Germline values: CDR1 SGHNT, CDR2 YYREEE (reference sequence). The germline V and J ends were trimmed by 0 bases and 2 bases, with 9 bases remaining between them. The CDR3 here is CASSLGASGNQPQHF. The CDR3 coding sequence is TGTGCCAGCAGCTTGGGGGCGAGCGGCAATCAGCCCCAGCATTTT.

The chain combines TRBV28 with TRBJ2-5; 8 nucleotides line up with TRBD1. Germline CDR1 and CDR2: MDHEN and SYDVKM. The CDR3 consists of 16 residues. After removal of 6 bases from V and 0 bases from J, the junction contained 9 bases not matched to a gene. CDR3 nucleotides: TGTGCCAGCAGGACAGGGGAGGCGGCGTACCAAGAGACCCAGTACTTC. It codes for CASRTGEAAYQETQYF. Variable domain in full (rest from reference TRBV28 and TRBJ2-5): DVKVTQSSRYLVKRTGEKVFLECVQDMDHENMFWYRQDPGLGLRLIYFSYDVKMKEKGDIPEGYSVSREKKERFSLILESASTNQTSMYLCASRTGEAAYQETQYFGPGTRLLVL.

The CDR3 nucleotides are TGTGCCAGCAGCCGACCCAGACAGGGAGCGGGAGGGGGGACCTACAATGAGCAGTTCTTC. Amino acids: CASSRPRQGAGGGTYNEQFF. V usage is TRBV9 and J usage is TRBJ2-1; 10 bases match TRBD2. The germline gives CDR1 SGDLS, CDR2 YYNGEE. With V trimmed by 4 bases and J by 2 bases, 18 bases remained unmatched. The CDR3 is 20 amino acids.